One T cell receptor beta chain is described in this entry. The target antigen is unknown. TCRdb keeps only in-frame clones here, not all; method: immunoSEQ multiplex PCR. The table lists approximately 15,000 clones, 87% of them singletons, with roughly 3.6% in the top ten. Time point given: newly diagnosed, previously untreated cHL patient sample. The authors used newly diagnosed, untreated classical Hodgkin lymphoma PBMCs as comparison. The data were taken from a study of PD-1 blockade in classical Hodgkin lymphoma. Study findings and constraints: Reports described newly diagnosed patients as having lower baseline TCR diversity than healthy donors. There remain no defined causes for the repertoire differences, which possibly reflect disease activity or prior therapy.

J lost 0 bases, V lost 4 bases, and 8 bases had no gene match. Germline V CDR1 and CDR2: LNHDA, SQIVND (reference sequence). The CDR3 has 18 amino acids. The V gene is TRBV19, the J gene TRBJ2-3; 12 nucleotides agree with TRBD2. This receptor was obtained from a human donor with classical Hodgkin lymphoma. The sequenced sample consisted of peripheral blood mononuclear cells (PBMCs). The CDR3 nucleotides are TGTGCCAGTAGTAGGGGTCTAGCGGGAGGGCTTAGCACAGATACGCAGTATTTT. Encoded protein: CASSRGLAGGLSTDTQYF. Based on the CDR3 plus reference TRBV19 and TRBJ2-3, the full variable domain is DGGITQSPKYLFRKEGQNVTLSCEQNLNHDAMYWYRQDPGQGLRLIYYSQIVNDFQKGDIAEGYSVSREKKESFPLTVTSAQKNPTAFYLCASSRGLAGGLSTDTQYFGPGTRLTVL.